This is a list of T cell receptor beta chains from one sample in a study of T-cell reconstitution after alpha-beta-depleted transplantation in children. TCRdb re-analysed the PCR reads in MiXCR, keeping a single row per CDR3 protein. The sample contains approximately 980,000 distinct CDR3 sequences, less than 30% of which appear only once. Sample: PBMCs, mostly from graft donor cells, taken 360 days after TCRalphabeta/CD19-depleted stem cell transplant. The receptors originated from a boy younger than two who had a stem cell transplant for SCID, so the T cells may come from the graft donor. CDR3s include the opening cysteine and the closing phenylalanine or tryptophan. The D gene is left open where the match is weak. Only part of the rows carry a size: once, few, many, or a class if the clone is expanded.

J	D	size	V	CDR3	DNA
TRBJ2-3	NA	few	TRBV5-1	CASRTAATDTQYF	TGCGCCAGCCGAACTGCCGCCACAGATACGCAGTATTTT
TRBJ2-5	NA	NA	TRBV5-1	CASSFFSETQYF	TGCGCCAGCAGCTTTTTCTCAGAGACCCAGTACTTC
TRBJ2-2	TRBD1	NA	TRBV5-4	CASSLRSTGTGTNTGELFF	TGTGCCAGCAGCTTGCGGTCCACCGGGACAGGAACGAACACCGGGGAGCTGTTTTTT
TRBJ2-3	TRBD2	few	TRBV9	CASSVGSGAHYTDTQYF	TGTGCCAGCAGCGTCGGCAGCGGGGCCCATTACACAGATACGCAGTATTTT
TRBJ1-1	NA	NA	TRBV27	CASSSAAGTEAFF	TGTGCCAGCAGTTCTGCAGCGGGCACTGAAGCTTTCTTT
TRBJ2-7	NA	NA	TRBV2	CASSEWGAYEQYF	TGTGCCAGCAGTGAGTGGGGGGCCTACGAGCAGTACTTC
TRBJ2-7	NA	once	TRBV6-2/TRBV6-3	CASQTRGNYEQYF	TGTGCCAGCCAAACGAGGGGGAACTACGAGCAGTACTTC
TRBJ2-3	NA	NA	TRBV7-2	CASSSSWGDTQYF	TGTGCCAGCAGCTCGTCCTGGGGGGATACGCAGTATTTT
TRBJ2-3	TRBD2	NA	TRBV27	CASSPGGGRWTDTQYF	TGTGCCAGCAGTCCCGGCGGGGGGCGCTGGACAGATACGCAGTATTTT
TRBJ2-5	NA	once	TRBV5-1	CASSLGGMGKETQYF	TGCGCCAGCAGCTTGGGAGGGATGGGGAAAGAGACCCAGTACTTC
TRBJ2-1	NA	NA	TRBV11-2	CASSPLGPKANEQFF	TGTGCCAGCAGCCCCTTAGGCCCCAAAGCCAATGAGCAGTTCTTC
TRBJ2-5	NA	few	TRBV2	CASSIPQGAGAQETQYF	TGTGCCAGCAGTATTCCTCAAGGGGCGGGGGCCCAAGAGACCCAGTACTTC
TRBJ2-3	TRBD1	NA	TRBV5-1	CASSRGLVLNTDTQYF	TGCGCCAGCAGCAGGGGGCTCGTTTTGAACACAGATACGCAGTATTTT
TRBJ1-2	TRBD1	NA	TRBV12-3/TRBV12-4	CASSLGGQGHGYTF	TGTGCCAGCAGTTTAGGGGGACAGGGTCATGGCTACACCTTC
TRBJ1-5	NA	few	TRBV5-6	CASSLGINSNQPQHF	TGTGCCAGCAGCTTGGGGATAAATAGCAATCAGCCCCAGCATTTT
TRBJ2-7	NA	NA	TRBV11-2	CASSWGVSSYEQYF	TGTGCCAGCAGCTGGGGGGTTAGCTCCTACGAGCAGTACTTC
TRBJ2-3	NA	few	TRBV19	CASSGAADTQYF	TGTGCCAGTAGTGGAGCGGCTGATACGCAGTATTTT
TRBJ2-7	NA	many	TRBV25-1	CASSEYGKHEQYF	TGTGCCAGCAGTGAATATGGCAAACACGAGCAGTACTTC
TRBJ2-2	NA	NA	TRBV29-1	CSAQGGQGRTGELFF	TGCAGCGCGCAGGGCGGCCAGGGTAGGACCGGGGAGCTGTTTTTT
TRBJ1-2	TRBD1	few	TRBV5-5	CASSLGTGESYYGYTF	TGTGCCAGCAGCTTGGGGACAGGGGAGTCGTACTATGGCTACACCTTC
TRBJ1-1	NA	NA	TRBV7-9	CASSSIALGGAEAFF	TGTGCCAGCAGCTCCATAGCTCTGGGGGGGGCTGAAGCTTTCTTT
TRBJ2-7	TRBD2	many	TRBV6-2/TRBV6-3	CASSSGDAYEQYF	TGTGCCAGCAGTAGCGGGGATGCCTACGAGCAGTACTTC
TRBJ1-1	NA	few	TRBV4-1	CASSQVDNTEAFF	TGCGCCAGCAGCCAAGTAGACAACACTGAAGCTTTCTTT
TRBJ2-5	NA	few	TRBV12-3/TRBV12-4	CASSEGGPVKTQYF	TGTGCCAGCAGTGAGGGGGGGCCAGTGAAGACCCAGTACTTC
TRBJ1-1	NA	few	TRBV29-1	CSTYGGATEAFF	TGCAGCACCTACGGAGGGGCCACTGAAGCTTTCTTT
TRBJ2-7	NA	few	TRBV28	CASSSWAHGAYEQYF	TGTGCCAGCAGTTCGTGGGCTCATGGGGCTTACGAGCAGTACTTC
TRBJ2-7	TRBD2	few	TRBV4-2	CASSQGLASPYEQYF	TGTGCCAGCAGCCAAGGACTAGCGTCCCCCTACGAGCAGTACTTC
TRBJ1-3	NA	NA	TRBV15	CATSRGPPGWHTIYF	TGTGCCACCAGCAGAGGTCCACCGGGTTGGCACACCATATATTTT
TRBJ2-5	NA	NA	TRBV7-9	CASSLEASLQETQYF	TGTGCCAGCAGCCTAGAGGCTTCCCTTCAAGAGACCCAGTACTTC
TRBJ2-1	TRBD2	NA	TRBV9	CASSSGLAGVGEQFF	TGTGCCAGCAGTTCCGGACTAGCGGGGGTAGGGGAGCAGTTCTTC
TRBJ2-7	TRBD1	few	TRBV4-1	CASSQEKRTGYEQYF	TGCGCCAGCAGCCAGGAAAAACGGACAGGCTACGAGCAGTACTTC
TRBJ2-3	NA	few	TRBV7-2	CASSLEVPDTQYF	TGTGCCAGCAGCTTAGAGGTCCCAGATACGCAGTATTTT
TRBJ2-1	NA	NA	TRBV9	CASSPEGGPYNEQFF	TGTGCCAGCAGCCCTGAAGGGGGACCCTACAATGAGCAGTTCTTC
TRBJ2-4	NA	NA	TRBV20-1	CSAWDIGNIQYF	TGCAGTGCTTGGGACATCGGAAACATTCAGTACTTC
TRBJ1-2	TRBD1	NA	TRBV5-1	CASSLEGTGAFYGYTF	TGCGCCAGCAGCTTGGAGGGTACAGGGGCCTTCTATGGCTACACCTTC
TRBJ1-3	NA	NA	TRBV14	CASSQAQTPLSGNTIYF	TGTGCCAGCAGCCAAGCTCAGACACCCCTCTCTGGAAACACCATATATTTT
TRBJ2-5	TRBD1	NA	TRBV5-1	CASSFAGTEETQYF	TGCGCCAGCAGCTTCGCCGGGACAGAAGAGACCCAGTACTTC
TRBJ2-3	TRBD2	NA	TRBV28	CASRKSTSSGGTDTQYF	TGTGCCAGCAGGAAATCCACCTCTAGCGGGGGCACAGATACGCAGTATTTT
TRBJ2-7	NA	NA	TRBV5-4	CASSFIGRNTYEQYF	TGTGCCAGCAGCTTTATCGGCAGGAATACCTACGAGCAGTACTTC
TRBJ1-2	TRBD1	NA	TRBV3-1	CASSPRGQSRGYGYTF	TGTGCCAGCAGCCCTCGGGGACAGAGTAGGGGTTATGGCTACACCTTC
TRBJ2-4	NA	many	TRBV5-1	CASSLTVAKNIQYF	TGCGCCAGCAGCTTGACTGTAGCCAAAAACATTCAGTACTTC
TRBJ2-5	NA	NA	TRBV29-1	CSVGPLDQETQYF	TGCAGCGTTGGTCCACTAGACCAAGAGACCCAGTACTTC
TRBJ2-7	NA	few	TRBV20-1	CSADTGYYEQYF	TGCAGTGCGGATACAGGGTACTACGAGCAGTACTTC
TRBJ1-1	TRBD1	NA	TRBV2	CASSETPGQGSTEAFF	TGTGCCAGCAGTGAAACCCCCGGACAGGGGAGTACTGAAGCTTTCTTT
TRBJ1-5	NA	few	TRBV12-3/TRBV12-4	CASSQRGPGPQHF	TGTGCCAGCAGCCAACGGGGCCCAGGGCCCCAGCATTTT
TRBJ2-5	TRBD2	few	TRBV5-5	CASSSGGTSVETQYF	TGTGCCAGCAGCTCTGGGGGGACTAGCGTGGAGACCCAGTACTTC
TRBJ2-1	TRBD2	NA	TRBV20-1	CSAGRTSGGNEQFF	TGCAGTGCCGGACGGACTAGCGGGGGCAATGAGCAGTTCTTC
TRBJ2-7	TRBD1	NA	TRBV7-9	CASSQPRTGAIYEQYF	TGTGCCAGCAGCCAACCTCGGACAGGGGCTATTTACGAGCAGTACTTC
TRBJ2-7	TRBD1	many	TRBV10-3	CASRGTGSSYEQYF	TGTGCCAGCAGGGGGACAGGGAGCTCCTACGAGCAGTACTTC
TRBJ2-3	NA	NA	TRBV6-2/TRBV6-3	CASNDYPGATDTQYF	TGTGCCAGCAATGATTACCCGGGGGCCACAGATACGCAGTATTTT
TRBJ1-1	NA	NA	TRBV5-1	CASSTGTGTEAFF	TGCGCCAGCAGCACCGGGACGGGGACTGAAGCTTTCTTT
TRBJ1-1	TRBD1	NA	TRBV20-1	CSANRDRILNTEAFF	TGCAGTGCTAACCGGGACAGAATCTTGAACACTGAAGCTTTCTTT
TRBJ1-1	NA	few	TRBV6-5	CASSFYGGTEAFF	TGTGCCAGCAGTTTCTATGGGGGAACTGAAGCTTTCTTT
TRBJ2-1	TRBD1	NA	TRBV28	CATAGTGARYNEQFF	TGTGCCACCGCCGGGACAGGGGCCAGGTACAATGAGCAGTTCTTC